This paragraph covers one T cell receptor beta chain sequence. The germline CDR1 and CDR2 sequences are SGHRS and YFSETQ. This CDR3 is built from 15 residues. V was pared by 4 bases and J by 5 bases, with 9 bases of the junction left unmatched. This specimen comes from a study of T cells after somatic rescue of genetic block. Profiling relied on immunoSEQ multiplex PCR, and the TCRdb table lists in-frame clones only, not all of them. The profile shows 110,000 or so clones, around nine tenths of them singletons. The sequenced sample was peripheral blood mononuclear cells (PBMCs). The rearrangement joins TRBV5-1 to TRBJ1-2; 9 bases match TRBD1. The clonotype was recovered from a woman aged 18-35 years. The CDR3 DNA follows: TGCGCCAGCAGCCCCTCGGGGGACAGGGCATATGGCTACACCTTC. It yields the protein CASSPSGDRAYGYTF.